Described below is a single TCR beta chain sequence and its context. This table comes from immunoSEQ multiplex PCR, and its TCRdb copy is limited to in-frame clones, with some not included. The sample includes tens of thousands of clones, around three quarters seen only once; the top ten take approximately 40%. The CDR3 is made up of 15 amino acids. Germline V gene sequence: CDR1 SGHDT, CDR2 YYEEEE. V was clipped by 3 bases and J by 3 bases; unmatched bases: 5. The data derive from a study of blood T cell repertoires in COVID-19. As for the study in general: The samples span acute and convalescent COVID-19 from the United States, Italy and Spain.

This receptor was obtained from an elderly woman with acute or convalescent COVID-19. Sequencing used peripheral blood. This chain joins TRBV5-6 and TRBJ2-3, with 9 bases matching TRBD2. This CDR3 is CASSSAAGGTDTQYF. CDR3 coding DNA: TGTGCCAGCAGCTCGGCCGCGGGGGGGACAGATACGCAGTATTTT.